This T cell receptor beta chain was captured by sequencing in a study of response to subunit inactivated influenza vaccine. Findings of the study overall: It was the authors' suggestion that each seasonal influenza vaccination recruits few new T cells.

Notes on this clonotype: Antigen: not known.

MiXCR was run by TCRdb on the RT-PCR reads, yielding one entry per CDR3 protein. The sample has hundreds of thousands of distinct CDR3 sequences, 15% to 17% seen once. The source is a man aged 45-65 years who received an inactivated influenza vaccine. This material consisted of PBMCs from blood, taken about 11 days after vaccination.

The DNA of the CDR3 is TGTGCCAGCAGCTCTGCGATGGTGCAGTATTTT. It specifies CASSSAMVQYF. The genes are TRBV7-2 and TRBJ2-3; D not resolved. Trimming left V 4 bases short and J 11 bases short, with 10 bases between. The CDR3 contains 11 residues. The germline CDR1 and CDR2 sequences are SGHTA and FQGNSA.